This T cell receptor (beta chain) was profiled in a study of early T cells in non-severe SARS-CoV-2 infection. Across the whole study: Chains from this unsorted whole-blood bulk RNA could not be paired.

With regard to this clonotype: Its antigen is not known.

The V gene lost 4 bases and the J gene lost 2 bases, with 6 bases spanning the gap. The CDR3 is 12 amino acids. Per the germline V gene, CDR1 is DFQATT and CDR2 is SNEGSKA (reference sequence). Unique molecular identifier tags were affixed to discrete cDNA molecules. TCRdb re-derived calls from the 5' RACE reads in MiXCR, one entry per CDR3 protein. Altogether about 61,000 distinct CDR3 sequences are present, less than 14% being singletons, with the ten largest covering around 1.6%. Study-wide results and caveats: Anti-spike CD8 responses were favored by VDJdb matching, which missed private and CD4 specificities.

The TCR comes from an adult who was a healthcare worker with PCR-confirmed SARS-CoV-2 infection or an uninfected control (not recorded which). The sequencing input was whole blood. The V call is TRBV20-1, the J call TRBJ2-1; D is uncertain. The CDR3 DNA is TGCAGTGCTATCGGTGCCTACAATGAGCAGTTCTTC. Amino acids: CSAIGAYNEQFF.